This entry concerns a single T cell receptor beta chain. As yet, its antigen is unknown. The data stem from a study of CXCR3-negative and CXCR3-positive naive CD8 T cells. Study findings and constraints: CXCR3-positive naive cells carried more hydrophobic TRB CDR3s than CXCR3-negative ones.

With more than 250,000 cells each, the CD8+ T cell subsets were individually sorted in triplicate. Identification of naive CD8+ T cells rested on CD45RO-CCR7+CD27+CD95- status. The method, 5' RACE with UMI labels, was used to prepare the TRB cDNA libraries. No DNA is given; TCRdb re-called the 5' RACE reads and lists each CDR3 protein once. The listing records about 110,000 distinct CDR3 sequences. Germline V gives CDR1 SGDLS, CDR2 YYNGEE. The CDR3 has 14 residues. V usage is TRBV9 and J usage is TRBJ2-2. The sample was naive CXCR3+ CD8+ T cells from blood. The subset was: CD45RO-CCR7+CD27+CD95- naive CD8+ T cells expressing CXCR3 (TNR3+). The sequence was collected from a human donor in good health. Some clones in this sample may be carry-over from other donors' samples. The CDR3: CASSPQSRTEELFF. Filled out from reference TRBV9 and TRBJ2-2, the complete variable domain reads DSGVTQTPKHLITATGQRVTLRCSPRSGDLSVYWYQQSLDQGLQFLIQYYNGEERAKGNILERFSAQQFPDLHSELNLSSLELGDSALYFCASSPQSRTEELFFGEGSRLTVL.